This T cell receptor beta chain appears in the sequencing data of a study of regulatory T cells in long-lasting Graves disease. The germline V gene has CDR1 DFQATT and CDR2 SNEGSKA (reference sequence). This CDR3 has 13 residues. Arm-PCR of CDR3 regions and iRepertoire HTBI primers were used to build TCR beta libraries. In the authors' methods: Sequenced samples collectively carried roughly 60 TRBV and 14 TRBJ segments. TCRdb reprocessed the multiplex PCR reads with MiXCR, giving one entry per CDR3 protein. TCRdb's processing, not the authors', yielded these V and J calls. The table shows 700,000 or so distinct CDR3 sequences, with approximately 31% occurring only once. As regards this clonotype: The junction differs from germline at one of its ends, possibly a read error.

Time point denoted: persistent/refractory GD, antithyroid drugs over 5 years with positive TRAb. The TCR library used RNA extracted from PBMCs. The genes are TRBV20-1 and TRBJ2-1; TRBD1 matches at 8 bases. The material sequenced was peripheral blood mononuclear cells (PBMCs), taken when the disease was refractory, from a patient treated with antithyroid drugs. The receptor comes from a female donor with Graves disease. The CDR3 sequence is CNAPGQGSNEQFF. As DNA, the CDR3 is TGCAATGCTCCCGGACAGGGTAGCAATGAGCAGTTCTTC.